This paragraph covers one TCR beta chain sequence. The data belong to a study of sequential checkpoint blockade in melanoma. In the study overall: First-line arms were nivolumab then ipilimumab, or the reverse, randomized 1:1. After both sequences, patients received maintenance nivolumab.

The treatment is: randomized to nivolumab then ipilimumab (arm A) or the reverse (arm B). None of the patients previously received DNA-damaging chemotherapy. Sorted cells were live CD3+CD8+, lacking CD19 and CD56, from PBMCs. Trimming took 4 bases from V and 6 from J; bases not matched to a gene: 3. There are 14 residues in the CDR3. The germline V gene has CDR1 SEHNR and CDR2 FQNEAQ (reference sequence). Some clones are missing from TCRdb's copy, which holds only in-frame ones; the method was immunoSEQ multiplex PCR. The sample includes around 21,000 clones, about four fifths of them seen just once. The sequenced sample was CD8+ T cells sorted from blood (inferred from file names), obtained from a patient given nivolumab and ipilimumab in sequence. The chain has TRBV7-9 and TRBJ1-6, with 7 bases matching TRBD1. The receptor was derived from a human donor with melanoma. CDR3 region: CASSSRDSNSPLHF. CDR3 DNA: TGTGCCAGCAGCTCGCGGGACAGTAATTCACCCCTCCACTTT.